This T cell receptor beta chain came from a study of OX40 agonist ivuxolimab in advanced cancers. Overall study: Ivuxolimab, an agonist antibody against OX40 (CD134), was given to patients.

Profiled with immunoSEQ multiplex PCR; TCRdb holds only in-frame clones, not every one. The profile shows about 110,000 clones, roughly 90% of them singletons. This TCR derives from an adult with an advanced solid tumor such as melanoma, head and neck, liver or kidney cancer. The sequencing used CD4+ or CD8+ T cells sorted from blood, collected in a trial of the OX40 agonist ivuxolimab.

CDR3 sequence reads: CASKWKWTEAFF. The CDR3 nucleotides are TGTGCCAGCAAGTGGAAATGGACTGAAGCTTTCTTT. The chain combines TRBV6-1 with TRBJ1-1; D ambiguous. The germline V gene has CDR1 MNHNS and CDR2 SASEGT. CDR3 length: 12 residues. Deletions cut 7 bases from V and 5 bases from J, with 11 bases between.